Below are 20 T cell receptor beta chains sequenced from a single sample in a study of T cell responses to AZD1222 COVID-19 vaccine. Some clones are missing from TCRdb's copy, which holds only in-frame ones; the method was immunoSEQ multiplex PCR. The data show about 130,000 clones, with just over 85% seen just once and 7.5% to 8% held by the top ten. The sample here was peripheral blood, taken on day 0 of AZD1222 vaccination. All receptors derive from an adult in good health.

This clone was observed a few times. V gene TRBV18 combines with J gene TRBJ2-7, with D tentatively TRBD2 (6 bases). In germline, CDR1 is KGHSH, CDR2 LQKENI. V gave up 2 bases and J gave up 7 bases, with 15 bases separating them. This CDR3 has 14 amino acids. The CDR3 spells CASSPVGGRREQYF. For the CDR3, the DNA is TGTGCCAGCTCACCAGTTGGAGGGCGTAGGGAGCAGTACTTC.

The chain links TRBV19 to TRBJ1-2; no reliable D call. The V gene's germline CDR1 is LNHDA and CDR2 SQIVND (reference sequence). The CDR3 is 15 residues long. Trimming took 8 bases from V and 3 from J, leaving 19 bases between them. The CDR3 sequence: CASRPTQEVHYGYTF. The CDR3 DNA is TGTGCCAGTCGCCCGACCCAGGAGGTTCACTATGGCTACACCTTC. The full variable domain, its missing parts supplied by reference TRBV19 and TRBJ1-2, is DGGITQSPKYLFRKEGQNVTLSCEQNLNHDAMYWYRQDPGQGLRLIYYSQIVNDFQKGDIAEGYSVSREKKESFPLTVTSAQKNPTAFYLCASRPTQEVHYGYTFGSGTRLTVV.

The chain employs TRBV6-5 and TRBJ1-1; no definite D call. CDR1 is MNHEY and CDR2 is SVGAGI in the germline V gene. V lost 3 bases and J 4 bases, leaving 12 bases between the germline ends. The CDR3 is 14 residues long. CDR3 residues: CASSYDPWSTEAFF. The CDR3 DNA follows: TGTGCCAGCAGTTATGACCCCTGGAGCACTGAAGCTTTCTTT.

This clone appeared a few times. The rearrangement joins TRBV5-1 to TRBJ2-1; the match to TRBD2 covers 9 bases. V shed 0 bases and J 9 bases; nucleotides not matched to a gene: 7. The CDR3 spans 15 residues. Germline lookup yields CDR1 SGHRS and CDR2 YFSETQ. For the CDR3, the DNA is TGCGCCAGCAGCTTGGGTTTAGCGGGAGCGGTTGAGCAGTTCTTC. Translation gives CASSLGLAGAVEQFF.

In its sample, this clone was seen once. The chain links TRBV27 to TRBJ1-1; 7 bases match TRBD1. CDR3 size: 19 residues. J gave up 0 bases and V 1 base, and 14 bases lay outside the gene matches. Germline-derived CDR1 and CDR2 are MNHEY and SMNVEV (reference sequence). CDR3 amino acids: CASSLYITPSQGVNTEAFF. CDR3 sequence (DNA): TGTGCCAGCAGTTTATATATTACCCCCTCTCAGGGGGTGAACACTGAAGCTTTCTTT.

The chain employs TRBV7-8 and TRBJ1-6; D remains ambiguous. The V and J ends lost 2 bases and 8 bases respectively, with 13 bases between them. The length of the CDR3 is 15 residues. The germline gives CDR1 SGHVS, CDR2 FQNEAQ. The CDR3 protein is CASSLPGEGHSPLHF. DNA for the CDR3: TGTGCCAGCAGCTTACCCGGAGAAGGGCATTCACCCCTCCACTTT.

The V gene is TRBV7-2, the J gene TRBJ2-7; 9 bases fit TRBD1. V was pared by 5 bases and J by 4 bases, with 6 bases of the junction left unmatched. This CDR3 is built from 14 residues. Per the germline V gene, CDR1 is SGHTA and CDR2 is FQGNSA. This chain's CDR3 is CASSPQQGAYEQYF. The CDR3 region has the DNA TGTGCCAGCAGCCCTCAACAGGGGGCTTACGAGCAGTACTTC.

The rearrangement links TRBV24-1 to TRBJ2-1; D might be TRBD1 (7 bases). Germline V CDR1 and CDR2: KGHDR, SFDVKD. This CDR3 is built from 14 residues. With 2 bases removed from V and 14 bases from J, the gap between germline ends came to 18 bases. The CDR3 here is CATSDYQRAQGKFF. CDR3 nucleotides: TGTGCCACCAGTGATTATCAGCGGGCACAGGGGAAGTTCTTC.

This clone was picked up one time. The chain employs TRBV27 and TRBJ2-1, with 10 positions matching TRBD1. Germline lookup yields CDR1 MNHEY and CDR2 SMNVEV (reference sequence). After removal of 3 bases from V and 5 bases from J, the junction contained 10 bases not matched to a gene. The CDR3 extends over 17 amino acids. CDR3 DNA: TGTGCCAGCAGTTTCCAAATCAGGACAGGGGGGCACAATGAGCAGTTCTTC. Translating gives CASSFQIRTGGHNEQFF.

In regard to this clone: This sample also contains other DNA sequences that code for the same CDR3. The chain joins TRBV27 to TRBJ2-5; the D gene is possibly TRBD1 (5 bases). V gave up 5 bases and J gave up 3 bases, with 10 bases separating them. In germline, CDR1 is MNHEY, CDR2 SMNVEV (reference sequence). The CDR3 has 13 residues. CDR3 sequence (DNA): TGTGCCAGCAGTAGGGGTTTCGAAGAGACCCAGTACTTC. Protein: CASSRGFEETQYF.

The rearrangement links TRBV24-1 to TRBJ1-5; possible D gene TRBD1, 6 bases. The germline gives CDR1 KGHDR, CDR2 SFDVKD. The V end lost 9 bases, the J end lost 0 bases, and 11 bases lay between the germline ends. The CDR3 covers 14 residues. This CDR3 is CATQGPYSNQPQHF. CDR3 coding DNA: TGTGCCACCCAGGGGCCTTATAGCAATCAGCCCCAGCATTTT.

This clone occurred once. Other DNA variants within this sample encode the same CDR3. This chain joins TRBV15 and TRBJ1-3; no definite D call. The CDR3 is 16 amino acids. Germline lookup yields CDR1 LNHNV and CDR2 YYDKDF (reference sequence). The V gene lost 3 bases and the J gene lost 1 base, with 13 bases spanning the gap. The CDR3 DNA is TGTGCCACCAGCAGGGATACGACTATTTCTGGAAACACCATATATTTT. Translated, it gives CATSRDTTISGNTIYF. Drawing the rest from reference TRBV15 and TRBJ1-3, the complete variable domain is DAMVIQNPRYQVTQFGKPVTLSCSQTLNHNVMYWYQQKSSQAPKLLFHYYDKDFNNEADTPDNFQSRRPNTSFCFLDIRSPGLGDTAMYLCATSRDTTISGNTIYFGEGSWLTVV.

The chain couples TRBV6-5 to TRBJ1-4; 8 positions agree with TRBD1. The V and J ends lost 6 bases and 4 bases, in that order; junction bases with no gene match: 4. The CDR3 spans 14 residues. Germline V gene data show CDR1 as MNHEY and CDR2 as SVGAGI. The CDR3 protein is CASSQDRVNEKLFF. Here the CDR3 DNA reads TGTGCCAGCAGCCAGGACAGGGTTAATGAAAAACTGTTTTTT.

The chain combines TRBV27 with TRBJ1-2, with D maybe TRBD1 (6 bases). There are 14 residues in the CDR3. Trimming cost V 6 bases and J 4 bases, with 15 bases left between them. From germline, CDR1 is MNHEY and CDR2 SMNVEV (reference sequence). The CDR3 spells CASSPTGMFYGYTF. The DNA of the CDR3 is TGTGCCAGCAGCCCAACAGGGATGTTCTATGGCTACACCTTC.

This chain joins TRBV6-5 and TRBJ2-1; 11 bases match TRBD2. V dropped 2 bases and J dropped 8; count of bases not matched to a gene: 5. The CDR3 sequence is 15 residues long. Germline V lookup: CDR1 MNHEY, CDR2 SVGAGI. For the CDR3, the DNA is TGTGCCAGCAGTTACAGGATAGCGGGAGGGGATGAGCAGTTCTTC. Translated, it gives CASSYRIAGGDEQFF.

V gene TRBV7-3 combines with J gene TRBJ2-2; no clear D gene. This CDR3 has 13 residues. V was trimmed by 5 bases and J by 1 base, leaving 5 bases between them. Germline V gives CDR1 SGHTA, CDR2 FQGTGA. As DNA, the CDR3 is TGTGCCAGCAGCCCGGGGAACACCGGGGAGCTGTTTTTT. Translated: CASSPGNTGELFF.

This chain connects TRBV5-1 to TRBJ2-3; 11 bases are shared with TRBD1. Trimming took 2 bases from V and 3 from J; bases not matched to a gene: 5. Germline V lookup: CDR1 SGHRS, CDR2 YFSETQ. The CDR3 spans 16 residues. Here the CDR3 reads CASSFGQGAGTDTQYF. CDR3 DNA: TGCGCCAGCAGCTTCGGACAGGGGGCTGGTACAGATACGCAGTATTTT.

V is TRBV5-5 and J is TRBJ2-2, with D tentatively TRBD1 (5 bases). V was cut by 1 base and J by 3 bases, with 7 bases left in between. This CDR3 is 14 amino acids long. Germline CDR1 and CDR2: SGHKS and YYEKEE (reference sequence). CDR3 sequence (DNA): TGTGCCAGCAGCTTGATGACAGACACCGGGGAGCTGTTTTTT. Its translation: CASSLMTDTGELFF.

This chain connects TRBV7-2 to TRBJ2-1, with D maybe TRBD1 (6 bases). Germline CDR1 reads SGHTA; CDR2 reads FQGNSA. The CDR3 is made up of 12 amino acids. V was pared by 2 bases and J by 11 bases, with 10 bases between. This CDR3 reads CASSLSWGQQFF. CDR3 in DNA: TGTGCCAGCAGCTTAAGTTGGGGGCAGCAGTTCTTC.

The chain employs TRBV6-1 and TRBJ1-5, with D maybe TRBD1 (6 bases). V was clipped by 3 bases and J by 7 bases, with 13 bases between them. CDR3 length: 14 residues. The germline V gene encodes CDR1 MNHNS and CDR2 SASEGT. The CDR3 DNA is TGTGCCAGCAGTGATGGAGGGGGTTACCAGCCCCAGCATTTT. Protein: CASSDGGGYQPQHF.